This is a list of T cell receptor beta chains from one sample in a study of blood T cell repertoires in COVID-19. Generated by immunoSEQ multiplex PCR, the TCRdb table keeps only in-frame clones and is missing some. The sample has more than 150,000 clones; roughly 90% are singletons. The sample comprised peripheral blood. The receptors were sampled from a man aged 45-65 years with acute or convalescent COVID-19. The CDR3 runs from the conserved cysteine through the conserved F or W. The D gene is left open where the match is weak. Not all rows give a size; the values are once, few, many and, for expanded clones, a class.

>NA|TRBV27|few|TRBJ2-7
CASSIIRGAGGIREQYF
TGTGCCAGCAGTATTATCCGGGGCGCCGGGGGAATACGCGAGCAGTACTTC
>TRBD1|TRBV3-1/TRBV3-2|NA|TRBJ2-5
CASSITGAEETQYF
TGTGCCAGCAGCATAACAGGGGCTGAAGAGACCCAGTACTTC
>TRBD1|TRBV28|NA|TRBJ1-5
CASSLGQGGTQPQHF
TGTGCCAGCAGTTTGGGACAGGGAGGCACTCAGCCCCAGCATTTT
>NA|TRBV9|NA|TRBJ2-6
CASSPLGTVSSGANVLTF
TGTGCCAGCAGCCCTCTGGGGACTGTCTCTTCTGGGGCCAACGTCCTGACTTTC
>NA|TRBV5-1|NA|TRBJ2-4
CASSPGEAKNIQYF
TGCGCCAGCAGCCCCGGGGAAGCCAAAAACATTCAGTACTTC
>NA|TRBV4-2|NA|TRBJ2-4
CASSQEFFGAKNIQYF
TGTGCCAGCAGCCAAGAGTTTTTCGGAGCCAAAAACATTCAGTACTTC
>TRBD2|TRBV9|NA|TRBJ2-2
CASSHGLAGAAGELFF
TGTGCCAGCAGCCACGGACTAGCGGGGGCGGCCGGGGAGCTGTTTTTT
>TRBD1|TRBV4-1|NA|TRBJ1-2
CASSPHRSPGTGNYGYTF
TGCGCCAGCAGCCCCCATCGAAGCCCCGGGACAGGGAACTATGGCTACACCTTC
>NA|TRBV12-3/TRBV12-4|NA|TRBJ2-5
CASSLMETQYF
TGTGCCAGCAGTCTTATGGAGACCCAGTACTTC
>NA|TRBV4-1|once|TRBJ2-5
CASSQAVLVETQYF
TGCGCCAGCAGCCAAGCGGTTCTGGTAGAGACCCAGTACTTC
>TRBD2|TRBV29-1|NA|TRBJ2-1
CSVGTSTSGSYNEQFF
TGCAGCGTTGGGACAAGTACTAGCGGATCCTACAATGAGCAGTTCTTC
>NA|TRBV28|NA|TRBJ2-2
CASKPGQVTGELFF
TGTGCCAGCAAACCGGGACAAGTCACCGGGGAGCTGTTTTTT
>TRBD1|TRBV11-2|NA|TRBJ1-1
CASSLARGHTEAFF
TGTGCCAGCAGCTTAGCCAGGGGGCACACTGAAGCTTTCTTT
>NA|TRBV30|few|TRBJ2-1
CAWRLRGGLGNEQFF
TGTGCCTGGAGGCTACGAGGGGGTTTGGGGAATGAGCAGTTCTTC
>TRBD1|TRBV2|NA|TRBJ1-5
CASSGTGGNQPQHF
TGTGCCAGCAGTGGGACAGGGGGAAATCAGCCCCAGCATTTT
>NA|TRBV28|NA|TRBJ1-5
CASTGLPNQPQHF
TGTGCCAGCACCGGTTTGCCCAATCAGCCCCAGCATTTT
>NA|TRBV30|NA|TRBJ1-5
CAWSVADRRHQPQHF
TGTGCCTGGAGTGTAGCCGACAGGCGCCATCAGCCCCAGCATTTT
>NA|TRBV6-5|NA|TRBJ2-5
CGSWRGVAGETQYF
TGTGGCAGCTGGCGGGGTGTGGCCGGAGAGACCCAGTACTTC
>NA|TRBV2|NA|TRBJ1-2
CASSEAATGGYGYTF
TGTGCCAGCAGTGAAGCGGCGACAGGTGGTTATGGCTACACCTTC
>TRBD1|TRBV9|NA|TRBJ2-5
CASSAGTGVVETQYF
TGTGCCAGCAGCGCCGGGACAGGGGTCGTGGAGACCCAGTACTTC
>NA|TRBV2|NA|TRBJ2-3
CASIWLNPSTDTQYF
TGTGCCAGCATTTGGCTGAACCCTAGCACAGATACGCAGTATTTT
>NA|TRBV7-2|NA|TRBJ1-2
CASSLVPGAATYGYTF
TGTGCCAGCAGCTTAGTTCCAGGGGCCGCGACCTATGGCTACACCTTC
>NA|TRBV9|NA|TRBJ2-3
CASSPRPTATDTQYF
TGTGCCAGCAGCCCCCGTCCGACAGCCACAGATACGCAGTATTTT
>TRBD1|TRBV7-2|NA|TRBJ1-1
CASSLGLQGGAFF
TGTGCCAGCAGCTTAGGGCTACAGGGGGGGGCTTTCTTT
>NA|TRBV19|NA|TRBJ2-5
CASSWAFEETQYF
TGTGCCAGTAGTTGGGCTTTCGAGGAGACCCAGTACTTC
>TRBD1|TRBV25-1|NA|TRBJ1-2
CASSELTGDDGYTF
TGTGCCAGCAGTGAACTGACAGGGGACGATGGCTACACCTTC
>TRBD2|TRBV6-1|NA|TRBJ2-1
CASSDPGLAVDEQFF
TGTGCCAGCAGTGACCCGGGACTAGCGGTCGATGAGCAGTTCTTC
>TRBD2|TRBV5-4|NA|TRBJ2-5
CASSLSATSGGQETQYF
TGTGCCAGCAGCTTGAGTGCGACTAGCGGGGGCCAAGAGACCCAGTACTTC
>NA|TRBV13|NA|TRBJ1-1
CASTDRNTEAFF
TGTGCCAGCACCGACAGGAACACTGAAGCTTTCTTT
>TRBD1|TRBV5-5|NA|TRBJ1-5
CASSLVPGQDISPQHF
TGTGCCAGCAGCTTGGTACCGGGACAGGATATTTCACCCCAGCATTTT
>TRBD2|TRBV6-6|NA|TRBJ2-2
CASSRRLASAGELFF
TGTGCCAGCAGTCGCCGACTAGCCAGCGCCGGGGAGCTGTTTTTT
>TRBD1|TRBV7-6|NA|TRBJ1-1
CASSLGEGAITEAFF
TGTGCCAGCAGCTTAGGAGAGGGGGCAATTACTGAAGCTTTCTTT
>NA|TRBV19|NA|TRBJ2-7
CASSIMQGGNYEQYF
TGTGCCAGTAGTATAATGCAGGGGGGAAACTACGAGCAGTACTTC
>NA|TRBV10-1|few|TRBJ1-2
CASSARTAHGYTF
TGCGCCAGCAGTGCAAGGACAGCCCACGGCTACACCTTC
>TRBD1|TRBV15|NA|TRBJ2-2
CATRRTGSTGELFF
TGTGCCACCAGAAGGACAGGGTCCACCGGGGAGCTGTTTTTT
>TRBD2|TRBV5-1|NA|TRBJ2-7
CASSLAGGRAKEQYF
TGCGCCAGCAGCTTGGCCGGGGGGAGGGCGAAGGAGCAGTACTTC
>NA|TRBV28|NA|TRBJ2-2
CAIPDSNTGELFF
TGTGCCATTCCGGACAGTAACACCGGGGAGCTGTTTTTT
>NA|TRBV6-6|NA|TRBJ2-1
CASSYLNEQFF
TGTGCCAGCAGTTATCTCAATGAGCAGTTCTTC
>NA|TRBV27|NA|TRBJ2-3
CATKRERSTDTQYF
TGTGCCACCAAAAGAGAGCGGAGCACAGATACGCAGTATTTT
>NA|TRBV19|NA|TRBJ2-7
CASSILGQGNEQYF
TGTGCCAGTAGTATCCTTGGGCAGGGAAACGAGCAGTACTTC
>TRBD2|TRBV5-1|NA|TRBJ2-5
CASRSLAGYQETQYF
TGCGCCAGCCGGTCTCTAGCGGGCTACCAAGAGACCCAGTACTTC
>NA|TRBV27|NA|TRBJ1-2
CASRGQIYGYTF
TGTGCCAGCAGGGGACAAATCTATGGCTACACCTTC
>NA|TRBV28|NA|TRBJ2-3
CASSRGVLGTDTQYF
TGTGCCAGTTCCCGTGGAGTACTTGGCACAGATACGCAGTATTTT
>TRBD1|TRBV19|NA|TRBJ2-5
CASSATGDETQYF
TGTGCCAGTAGTGCAACAGGGGACGAGACCCAGTACTTC
>TRBD1|TRBV5-3|NA|TRBJ1-2
CARSLEDRENYGYTF
TGTGCCAGAAGCTTGGAGGACAGGGAGAACTATGGCTACACCTTC
>NA|TRBV11-2|NA|TRBJ2-2
CASSPRRANTGELFF
TGTGCCAGCAGCCCCAGACGGGCGAACACCGGGGAGCTGTTTTTT
>TRBD1|TRBV10-1|NA|TRBJ2-4
CASSERGQGAEGAKNIQYF
TGCGCCAGCAGTGAGCGGGGACAGGGGGCCGAGGGGGCCAAAAACATTCAGTACTTC
>NA|TRBV4-3|NA|TRBJ1-1
CASSPTTGFILNTEAFF
TGCGCCAGCAGCCCAACGACAGGTTTCATACTGAACACTGAAGCTTTCTTT
>NA|TRBV7-8|NA|TRBJ2-1
CASSLARSYNEQFF
TGTGCCAGCAGCTTAGCTCGCAGCTACAATGAGCAGTTCTTC
>NA|TRBV4-1|NA|TRBJ2-1
CASSQVRGGAYNEQFF
TGCGCCAGCAGCCAAGTAAGAGGGGGGGCCTACAATGAGCAGTTCTTC
>TRBD1|TRBV27|once|TRBJ2-7
CASSWTGIGGEQYF
TGTGCCAGCAGCTGGACAGGGATCGGAGGCGAGCAGTACTTC
>TRBD1|TRBV19|NA|TRBJ1-3
CASSTRTGTGNTIYF
TGTGCCAGTAGTACCCGGACAGGGACTGGAAACACCATATATTTT
>TRBD1|TRBV27|NA|TRBJ2-7
CASSLVQGTYEQYF
TGTGCCAGCAGTCTAGTACAGGGGACCTACGAGCAGTACTTC
>NA|TRBV7-9|once|TRBJ1-2
CASSQSTFRGGYTF
TGTGCCAGCAGCCAGTCGACCTTCCGAGGTGGCTACACCTTC
>NA|TRBV28|NA|TRBJ2-1
CASAFPGKEQFF
TGTGCCAGCGCCTTCCCCGGGAAAGAACAGTTCTTC
>TRBD2|TRBV6-6|NA|TRBJ2-3
CASRPSGRPDTQYF
TGTGCCAGCAGGCCCAGCGGGAGACCTGATACGCAGTATTTT